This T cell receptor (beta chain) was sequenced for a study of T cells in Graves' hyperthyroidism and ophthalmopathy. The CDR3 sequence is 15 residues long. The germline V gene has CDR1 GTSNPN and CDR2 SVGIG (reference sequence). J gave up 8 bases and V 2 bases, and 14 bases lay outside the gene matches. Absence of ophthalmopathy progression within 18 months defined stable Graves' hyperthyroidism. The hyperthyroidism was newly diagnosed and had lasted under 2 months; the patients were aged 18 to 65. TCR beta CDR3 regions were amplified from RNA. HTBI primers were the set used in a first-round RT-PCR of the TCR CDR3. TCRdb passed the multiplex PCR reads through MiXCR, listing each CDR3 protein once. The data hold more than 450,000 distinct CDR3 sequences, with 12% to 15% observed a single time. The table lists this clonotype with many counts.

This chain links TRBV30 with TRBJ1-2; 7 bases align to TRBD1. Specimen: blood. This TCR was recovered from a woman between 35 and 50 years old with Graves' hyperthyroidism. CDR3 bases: TGTGCCTGGAGTTACACAGGGGTGGTGGCTGGAGGCTACACCTTC. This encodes CAWSYTGVVAGGYTF.